Given below is one T cell receptor (beta chain) in context. This entry is derived from a study of blood T cell repertoires in COVID-19. Turning to the study itself: The cDNA or gDNA used as material had been derived from T cells, B-cell-depleted T cells, or PBMCs.

CDR1 is SGDLS and CDR2 is YYNGEE in the germline V gene. Germline trimming cut 0 bases from V and 2 bases from J; bases unmatched to any gene: 4. There are 16 residues in the CDR3. As originally analysed: Estimates of nucleated cell counts were drawn from the amplification of reference gene primers. Profiled with immunoSEQ multiplex PCR; TCRdb holds only in-frame clones, not every one. V and J calls plus clone size are reproduced from that table; the DNA served to infer D and trimming. Of about 220,000 clones listed, 86% are singletons. Seattle patients were enrolled while actively infected and followed longitudinally.

The V call is TRBV9, the J call TRBJ2-3; TRBD2 matches at 9 bases. Material for sequencing was peripheral blood. This TCR derives from a woman between 50 and 59 years old with COVID-19, enrolled during active disease. The CDR3 DNA sequence: TGTGCCAGCAGCGTAGTCGGCGGGGGGGCCACAGATACGCAGTATTTT. Its translation: CASSVVGGGATDTQYF.